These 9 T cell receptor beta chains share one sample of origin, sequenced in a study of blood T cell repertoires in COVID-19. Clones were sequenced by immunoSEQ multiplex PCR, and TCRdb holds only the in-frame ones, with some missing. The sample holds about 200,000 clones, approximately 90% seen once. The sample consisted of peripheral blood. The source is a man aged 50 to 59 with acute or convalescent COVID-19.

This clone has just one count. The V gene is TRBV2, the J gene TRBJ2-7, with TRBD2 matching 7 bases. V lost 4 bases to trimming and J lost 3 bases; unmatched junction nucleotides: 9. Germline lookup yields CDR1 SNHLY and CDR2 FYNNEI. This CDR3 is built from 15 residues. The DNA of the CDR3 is TGTGCCAGCAGTGCTCCTGGGGCGGGGGTCTACGAGCAGTACTTC. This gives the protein CASSAPGAGVYEQYF.

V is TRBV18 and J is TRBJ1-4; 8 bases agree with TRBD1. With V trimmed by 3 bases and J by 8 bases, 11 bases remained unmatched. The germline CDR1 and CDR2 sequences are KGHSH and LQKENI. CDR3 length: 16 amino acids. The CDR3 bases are TGTGCCAGCTCACCGAGGGGACAGGCCCCAGGGGAAAAACTGTTTTTT. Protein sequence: CASSPRGQAPGEKLFF.

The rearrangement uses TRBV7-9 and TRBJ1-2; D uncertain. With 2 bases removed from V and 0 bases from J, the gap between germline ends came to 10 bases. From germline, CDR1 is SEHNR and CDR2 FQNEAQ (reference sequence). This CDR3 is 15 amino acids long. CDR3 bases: TGTGCCAGCAGCTTACTCCCGGGGTCTAACTATGGCTACACCTTC. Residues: CASSLLPGSNYGYTF.

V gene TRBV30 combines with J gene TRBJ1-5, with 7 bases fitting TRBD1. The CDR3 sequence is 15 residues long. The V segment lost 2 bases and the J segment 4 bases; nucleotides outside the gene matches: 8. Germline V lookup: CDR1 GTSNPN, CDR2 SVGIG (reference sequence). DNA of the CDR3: TGTGCCTGGAGTACCAGGGGGGCGGGTAATCAGCCCCAGCATTTT. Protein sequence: CAWSTRGAGNQPQHF.

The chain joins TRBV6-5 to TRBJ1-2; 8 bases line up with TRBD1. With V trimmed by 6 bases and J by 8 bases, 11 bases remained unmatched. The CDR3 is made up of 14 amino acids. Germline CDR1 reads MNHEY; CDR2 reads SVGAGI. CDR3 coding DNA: TGTGCCAGCAGGCGGACAGGGAGGAAAGGAGGCTACACCTTC. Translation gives CASRRTGRKGGYTF.

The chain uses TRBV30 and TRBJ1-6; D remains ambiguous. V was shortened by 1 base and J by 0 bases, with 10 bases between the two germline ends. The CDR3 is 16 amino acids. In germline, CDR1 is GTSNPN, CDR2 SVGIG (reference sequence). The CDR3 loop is CAWSGTGSSYNSPLHF. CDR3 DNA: TGTGCCTGGAGTGGGACGGGGAGCTCCTATAATTCACCCCTCCACTTT.

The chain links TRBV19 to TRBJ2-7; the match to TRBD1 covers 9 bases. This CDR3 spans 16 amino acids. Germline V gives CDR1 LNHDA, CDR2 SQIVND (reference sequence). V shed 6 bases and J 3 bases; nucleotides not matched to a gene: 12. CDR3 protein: CASRRDPGQGGYEQYF. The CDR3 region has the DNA TGTGCCAGTAGGAGGGACCCGGGACAGGGAGGCTACGAGCAGTACTTC. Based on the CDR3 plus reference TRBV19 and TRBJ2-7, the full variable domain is DGGITQSPKYLFRKEGQNVTLSCEQNLNHDAMYWYRQDPGQGLRLIYYSQIVNDFQKGDIAEGYSVSREKKESFPLTVTSAQKNPTAFYLCASRRDPGQGGYEQYFGPGTRLTVT.

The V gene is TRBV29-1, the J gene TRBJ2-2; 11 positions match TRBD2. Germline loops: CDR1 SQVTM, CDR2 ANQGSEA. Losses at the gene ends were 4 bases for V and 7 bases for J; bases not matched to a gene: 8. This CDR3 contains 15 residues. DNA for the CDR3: TGCAGCGTTGGGCGTCTAGCGGGGGGAAGCGGGGAGCTGTTTTTT. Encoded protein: CSVGRLAGGSGELFF.

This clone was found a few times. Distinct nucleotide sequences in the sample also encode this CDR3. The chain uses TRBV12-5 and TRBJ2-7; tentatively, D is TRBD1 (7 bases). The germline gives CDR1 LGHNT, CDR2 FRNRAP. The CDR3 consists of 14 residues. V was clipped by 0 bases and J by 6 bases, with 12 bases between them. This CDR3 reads CASGLVWQGGEQYF. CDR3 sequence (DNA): TGTGCTAGTGGTTTGGTTTGGCAGGGGGGCGAGCAGTACTTC.